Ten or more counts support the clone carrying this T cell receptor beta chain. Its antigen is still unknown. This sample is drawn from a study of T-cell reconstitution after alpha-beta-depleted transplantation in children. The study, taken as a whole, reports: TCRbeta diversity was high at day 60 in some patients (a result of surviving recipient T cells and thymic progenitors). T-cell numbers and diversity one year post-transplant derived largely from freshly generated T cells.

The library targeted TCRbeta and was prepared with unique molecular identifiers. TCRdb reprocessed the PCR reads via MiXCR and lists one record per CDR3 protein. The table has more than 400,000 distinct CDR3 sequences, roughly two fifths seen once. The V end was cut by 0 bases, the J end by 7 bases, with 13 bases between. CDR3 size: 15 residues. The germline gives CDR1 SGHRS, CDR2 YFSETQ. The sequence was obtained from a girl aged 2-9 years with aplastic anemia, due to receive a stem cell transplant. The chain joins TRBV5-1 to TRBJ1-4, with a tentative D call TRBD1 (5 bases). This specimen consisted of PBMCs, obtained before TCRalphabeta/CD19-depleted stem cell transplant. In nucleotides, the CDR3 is TGCGCCAGCAGCTTGGGAGGGGAAGATTTTGAAAAACTGTTTTTT. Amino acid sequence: CASSLGGEDFEKLFF.